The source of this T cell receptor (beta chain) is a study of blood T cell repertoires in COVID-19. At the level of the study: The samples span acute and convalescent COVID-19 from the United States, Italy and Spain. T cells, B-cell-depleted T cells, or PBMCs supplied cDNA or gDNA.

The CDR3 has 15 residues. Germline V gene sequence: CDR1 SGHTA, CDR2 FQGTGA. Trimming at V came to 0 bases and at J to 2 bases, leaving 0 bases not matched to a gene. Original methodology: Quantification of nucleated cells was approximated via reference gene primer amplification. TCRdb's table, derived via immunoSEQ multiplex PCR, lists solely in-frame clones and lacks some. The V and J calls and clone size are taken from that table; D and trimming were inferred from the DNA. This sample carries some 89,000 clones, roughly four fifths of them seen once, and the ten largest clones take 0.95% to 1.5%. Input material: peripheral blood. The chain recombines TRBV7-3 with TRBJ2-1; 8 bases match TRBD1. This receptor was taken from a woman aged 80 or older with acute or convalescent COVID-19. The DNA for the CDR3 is TGTGCCAGCAGCTTAACGGGACAGGCCTACAATGAGCAGTTCTTC. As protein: CASSLTGQAYNEQFF.